The 27 T cell receptor beta chains in this list originate from one sample, sequenced in a study of blood T cell repertoires in COVID-19. Some clones are missing from TCRdb's copy, which holds only in-frame ones; the method was immunoSEQ multiplex PCR. The sample shows 65,000 to 90,000 clones, roughly 87% of them seen only once. Sequenced material: peripheral blood. These receptors originate from a man aged 25-45 years with acute or convalescent COVID-19.

The CDR3 sequence: CASSPGEGWTEAFF. For the CDR3, the DNA is TGTGCCAGCAGTCCAGGGGAGGGATGGACTGAAGCTTTCTTT. The genes are TRBV6-5 and TRBJ1-1; a weak D match, TRBD1 (6 bases). The V and J ends lost 5 bases and 5 bases respectively, with 15 bases between them. This CDR3 contains 14 residues. Germline V gene lookup returns CDR1 MNHEY and CDR2 SVGAGI.

The rearrangement links TRBV2 to TRBJ1-4; no reliable D call. Trimming shortened V by 2 bases and J by 0 bases, and 10 bases separated the two germline ends. Germline V gene sequence: CDR1 SNHLY, CDR2 FYNNEI. The CDR3 extends over 16 amino acids. As DNA, the CDR3 is TGTGCCAGCAGTGAACGCCATCTAGCAACTAATGAAAAACTGTTTTTT. It is translated as CASSERHLATNEKLFF.

J is TRBJ2-3 and V is TRBV7-9; D gene ambiguous. V lost 6 bases and J 4 bases, leaving 14 bases between the germline ends. CDR1 is SEHNR, CDR2 FQNEAQ, per germline (reference sequence). This CDR3 region has 14 residues. The CDR3 DNA is TGTGCCAGCAGTTCCCTAGAACGAGCAGATACGCAGTATTTT. This gives the protein CASSSLERADTQYF.

This chain joins TRBV9 and TRBJ2-2; no reliable D call. Germline V CDR1 and CDR2: SGDLS, YYNGEE. This CDR3 has 15 residues. V was pared by 2 bases and J by 0 bases, with 8 bases between. The DNA of the CDR3 is TGTGCCAGCAGCGTCCTCGGTGCGAACACCGGGGAGCTGTTTTTT. Its protein is CASSVLGANTGELFF.

This sequence joins TRBV28 and TRBJ2-7; 10 nucleotides align to TRBD2. The CDR3 covers 15 residues. The V and J ends lost 5 bases and 12 bases, in that order; junction bases with no gene match: 16. Germline V gene lookup returns CDR1 MDHEN and CDR2 SYDVKM. The CDR3 sequence is CASSPGLAVVLGGYF. The DNA for the CDR3 is TGTGCCAGCAGTCCTGGACTAGCGGTTGTCTTGGGGGGGTACTTC.

The chain is built from TRBV2 and TRBJ1-1; 8 positions agree with TRBD1. The length of the CDR3 is 15 residues. J lost 3 bases, V lost 6 bases, and 9 bases had no gene match. CDR1 and CDR2 (germline): SNHLY, FYNNEI. CDR3 coding DNA: TGTGCCAGCAGCCCCAGGACAGGGAGGGACACTGAAGCTTTCTTT. Translating gives CASSPRTGRDTEAFF. Together with reference TRBV2 and TRBJ1-1, the CDR3 gives the full variable domain: EPEVTQTPSHQVTQMGQEVILRCVPISNHLYFYWYRQILGQKVEFLVSFYNNEISEKSEIFDDQFSVERPDGSNFTLKIRSTKLEDSAMYFCASSPRTGRDTEAFFGQGTRLTVV.

The chain recombines TRBV9 with TRBJ2-1; TRBD2 matches at 11 bases. CDR3 length: 15 residues. V trimming: 3 bases; J trimming: 4 bases; junction bases outside the gene matches: 3. CDR1 is SGDLS, CDR2 YYNGEE, per germline. The CDR3 bases are TGTGCCAGCAGCGGGGGGACTAGCGGATACAATGAGCAGTTCTTC. This gives the protein CASSGGTSGYNEQFF.

This rearrangement joins TRBV28 to TRBJ2-1; 8 bases agree with TRBD2. Germline loops: CDR1 MDHEN, CDR2 SYDVKM. Trimming removed 7 bases from V and 7 bases from J; junction bases left unmatched: 9. This CDR3 contains 14 residues. The CDR3 region has the DNA TGTGCCAGCAAAAAGCGGGAGAAGTTAAATGAGCAGTTCTTC. Protein: CASKKREKLNEQFF. The entire variable domain, with the rest obtained from reference TRBV28 and TRBJ2-1, is as follows: DVKVTQSSRYLVKRTGEKVFLECVQDMDHENMFWYRQDPGLGLRLIYFSYDVKMKEKGDIPEGYSVSREKKERFSLILESASTNQTSMYLCASKKREKLNEQFFGPGTRLTVL.

This chain links TRBV19 with TRBJ2-7; the D is unclear. The CDR3 is 14 residues long. Germline CDR1 and CDR2: LNHDA and SQIVND (reference sequence). V was pared by 4 bases and J by 2 bases, with 12 bases between. CDR3 sequence: CASSNLASTYEQYF. The DNA of the CDR3 is TGTGCCAGTAGTAATTTGGCTTCCACCTACGAGCAGTACTTC. The full variable domain, its missing parts supplied by reference TRBV19 and TRBJ2-7, is DGGITQSPKYLFRKEGQNVTLSCEQNLNHDAMYWYRQDPGQGLRLIYYSQIVNDFQKGDIAEGYSVSREKKESFPLTVTSAQKNPTAFYLCASSNLASTYEQYFGPGTRLTVT.

This clone has only one observation. The chain carries TRBV4-1 and TRBJ1-1, with no clear D. V was cut by 1 base and J by 1 base, with 16 bases left in between. The germline V gene has CDR1 MGHRA and CDR2 YSYEKL. The CDR3 contains 17 residues. CDR3 DNA: TGCGCCAGCAGCCAAGGGAACGTCTTGGTAGCGAACACTGAAGCTTTCTTT. Translated: CASSQGNVLVANTEAFF.

The chain has TRBV6-4 and TRBJ2-1; D is perhaps TRBD2 (5 bases). Trimming removed 6 bases from V and 0 bases from J, with 15 bases in between. This CDR3 spans 16 amino acids. CDR1 is MRHNA, CDR2 SNTAGT, per germline. The CDR3 sequence: CASSAKRAASYNEQFF. As DNA, the CDR3 is TGTGCCAGCAGCGCCAAACGAGCGGCCTCCTACAATGAGCAGTTCTTC.

The rearrangement uses TRBV11-2 and TRBJ2-7, with 9 bases lining up with TRBD1. The CDR3 extends over 13 amino acids. Trimming took 5 bases from V and 7 from J; bases not matched to a gene: 6. Germline V gene data show CDR1 as SGHAT and CDR2 as FQNNGV. CDR3: CASSPGTGREQYF. CDR3 sequence (DNA): TGTGCCAGCAGCCCAGGGACAGGGAGGGAGCAGTACTTC.

This chain uses TRBV7-8 with TRBJ2-7; D is undetermined. Germline CDR1 reads SGHVS; CDR2 reads FQNEAQ. Trimming removed 4 bases at V and 2 bases at J, with 12 bases between. The CDR3 has 14 amino acids. The CDR3 DNA is TGTGCCAGCAGCTCCCCGGCGGCGCCCTACGAGCAGTACTTC. It yields the protein CASSSPAAPYEQYF.

This chain connects TRBV10-2 to TRBJ2-1, with D hard to call. Germline V lookup: CDR1 WSHSY, CDR2 SAAADI. V was shortened by 7 bases and J by 1 base, with 11 bases between the two germline ends. This CDR3 spans 14 amino acids. Here the CDR3 DNA reads TGCGCCAGCACTATAACGAAGTCCTACAATGAGCAGTTCTTC. As protein: CASTITKSYNEQFF.

The chain uses TRBV6-6 and TRBJ2-2; the match to TRBD2 covers 7 bases. V gave up 0 bases and J gave up 4 bases; unmatched junction bases: 2. The germline CDR1 and CDR2 sequences are MNHNY and SVGAGI (reference sequence). The CDR3 length is 15 residues. The DNA for the CDR3 is TGTGCCAGCAGTTACTCGGGGGGGGTCACCGGGGAGCTGTTTTTT. Translated, it gives CASSYSGGVTGELFF.

This clone turned up a few times. The gene calls are TRBV27 and TRBJ1-1, with 7 bases aligning to TRBD1. The CDR3 has 14 amino acids. Per the germline V gene, CDR1 is MNHEY and CDR2 is SMNVEV (reference sequence). Trimming removed 6 bases from V and 4 bases from J; junction bases left unmatched: 8. The chain's CDR3 is CASSRGGSSTEAFF. CDR3 DNA: TGTGCCAGCAGCCGAGGGGGCAGCAGCACTGAAGCTTTCTTT.

The CDR3 is CASRQGVQNEQYF. CDR3 DNA sequence: TGTGCCAGCAGGCAGGGGGTTCAAAACGAGCAGTACTTC. The chain combines TRBV6-6 with TRBJ2-7; 7 bases are a match to TRBD1. CDR3 length: 13 amino acids. Germline lookup yields CDR1 MNHNY and CDR2 SVGAGI (reference sequence). The V gene end was trimmed by 6 bases and the J gene end by 5 bases; junction bases not matched to a gene: 7.

The chain employs TRBV6-2 or TRBV6-3 and TRBJ2-5; perhaps TRBD2 as D (6 bases). CDR3 length equals 16 residues. Germline CDR1 MNHEY, CDR2 SVGEGT. V lost 2 bases and J 1 base, leaving 14 bases between the germline ends. DNA for the CDR3: TGTGCCAGCAGTTACCCGGGACTGGGGGTCCAAGAGACCCAGTACTTC. Its protein is CASSYPGLGVQETQYF.

The rearrangement uses TRBV5-1 and TRBJ2-1; tentatively, D is TRBD1 (6 bases). The CDR3 has 17 residues. CDR1 is SGHRS, CDR2 YFSETQ, per germline. Trimming stripped 1 base from V and 9 bases from J, with 23 bases between. The CDR3 coding sequence is TGCGCCAGCAGCTTGTCGCTACTGACTGGGGGCGGTGGTGAGCAGTTCTTC. Protein: CASSLSLLTGGGGEQFF. The variable domain in full, with the rest retrieved from reference TRBV5-1 and TRBJ2-1, is KAGVTQTPRYLIKTRGQQVTLSCSPISGHRSVSWYQQTPGQGLQFLFEYFSETQRNKGNFPGRFSGRQFSNSRSEMNVSTLELGDSALYLCASSLSLLTGGGGEQFFGPGTRLTVL.

The V gene is TRBV5-4, the J gene TRBJ2-7; 9 bases agree with TRBD2. This CDR3 contains 14 residues. V shed 5 bases and J 4 bases; nucleotides not matched to a gene: 7. From germline, CDR1 is SGHNT and CDR2 YYREEE (reference sequence). The DNA of the CDR3 is TGTGCCAGCAGTCATAGCGGGGGAGGTTACGAGCAGTACTTC. Translation gives CASSHSGGGYEQYF.

The chain joins TRBV6-5 to TRBJ2-1; no firm D call. Germline CDR1 reads MNHEY; CDR2 reads SVGAGI. This CDR3 spans 15 amino acids. V was clipped by 5 bases and J by 5 bases, with 16 bases between them. The CDR3 DNA is TGTGCCAGCAGTACCCGACTGGAAACCCACAATGAGCAGTTCTTC. Protein product: CASSTRLETHNEQFF.

V and J are TRBV5-4 and TRBJ2-3; 9 bases line up with TRBD2. Germline V gives CDR1 SGHNT, CDR2 YYREEE (reference sequence). The length of the CDR3 is 16 residues. V was clipped by 4 bases and J by 1 base; unmatched bases: 7. The CDR3 nucleotides are TGTGCCAGCAGCCCCGGTGCGGGAGGGGGCACAGATACGCAGTATTTT. As protein: CASSPGAGGGTDTQYF.

This clone was counted a single time. The gene calls are TRBV28 and TRBJ2-6; 7 bases map to TRBD1. CDR3 length: 14 residues. J was trimmed by 0 bases and V by 8 bases; bases with no gene match: 1. Germline CDR1 is MDHEN and CDR2 is SYDVKM. As DNA, the CDR3 is TGTGCCAGCGGACAGGCCTCTGGGGCCAACGTCCTGACTTTC. Its translation: CASGQASGANVLTF.

The genes are TRBV11-1 and TRBJ2-1, with TRBD2 matching over 12 bases. Germline V gene sequence: CDR1 SGHAT, CDR2 FQDESV (reference sequence). Unmatched junction bases numbered 9, after V lost 4 bases and J lost 8 bases. This CDR3 has 16 amino acids. The CDR3 reads CASSSPGLAGSYEQFF. CDR3 DNA: TGTGCCAGCAGCTCCCCGGGACTAGCGGGTTCATATGAGCAGTTCTTC.

This clone was counted once. The rearrangement joins TRBV19 to TRBJ2-3, with D unresolved. CDR3 length: 12 residues. Trimming took off 6 bases at V and 0 bases at J, with 4 bases between the two ends. CDR1 is LNHDA, CDR2 SQIVND, per germline (reference sequence). The CDR3 sequence is CASSTSTDTQYF. CDR3 nucleotides: TGTGCCAGTAGCACTAGCACAGATACGCAGTATTTT. The complete variable domain, with remaining parts taken from reference TRBV19 and TRBJ2-3, reads DGGITQSPKYLFRKEGQNVTLSCEQNLNHDAMYWYRQDPGQGLRLIYYSQIVNDFQKGDIAEGYSVSREKKESFPLTVTSAQKNPTAFYLCASSTSTDTQYFGPGTRLTVL.

V is TRBV28 and J is TRBJ2-6, with unresolved D. There are 16 residues in the CDR3. Germline V gene sequence: CDR1 MDHEN, CDR2 SYDVKM. Trimming cost V 3 bases and J 0 bases, with 9 bases left between them. The CDR3 nucleotides read TGTGCCAGCAGTTTCAGGTCAAGCTCTGGGGCCAACGTCCTGACTTTC. Protein product: CASSFRSSSGANVLTF.

The rearrangement uses TRBV4-1 and TRBJ1-4; unclear D gene. V lost 1 base and J 4 bases, leaving 7 bases between the germline ends. This CDR3 has 14 amino acids. Germline loops: CDR1 MGHRA, CDR2 YSYEKL. CDR3 sequence reads: CASSQARLNEKLFF. The DNA for the CDR3 is TGCGCCAGCAGCCAAGCGAGACTTAATGAAAAACTGTTTTTT.